Shown below are 21 T cell receptor beta chains from a single sample sequenced in a study of T cells after yellow fever vaccination. TCRdb analysed the 5' RACE reads with MiXCR anew, one entry per CDR3 protein. The sample consists of roughly 110,000 distinct CDR3 sequences, around 8% of them appearing once. The starting material was CD8+ T cells sorted from PBMCs, obtained 45 days after the yellow fever booster vaccination. The receptors derive from a man aged 25 to 40 who received the YFV17D yellow fever vaccine.

This clonotype was observed many times. The V call is TRBV28, the J call TRBJ2-7, with no clear D. The CDR3 length is 11 residues. Germline V gene data show CDR1 as MDHEN and CDR2 as SYDVKM. V was clipped by 9 bases and J by 4 bases, with 10 bases between them. CDR3 region: CASKGGYEQYF. The CDR3 DNA is TGTGCCAGTAAAGGTGGTTACGAGCAGTACTTC. Together with reference TRBV28 and TRBJ2-7, the CDR3 gives the full variable domain: DVKVTQSSRYLVKRTGEKVFLECVQDMDHENMFWYRQDPGLGLRLIYFSYDVKMKEKGDIPEGYSVSREKKERFSLILESASTNQTSMYLCASKGGYEQYFGPGTRLTVT.

This clonotype was seen ten or more times. V and J are TRBV30 and TRBJ1-2, with D perhaps TRBD1 (5 bases). The V end was cut by 5 bases, the J end by 4 bases, with 11 bases between. CDR3 size: 12 residues. The germline V gene has CDR1 GTSNPN and CDR2 SVGIG (reference sequence). The CDR3 DNA is TGTGCCTGGGGGACGCCCGGCTATGGCTACACCTTC. Its protein product is CAWGTPGYGYTF.

There are many counts of this clonotype. The chain recombines TRBV12-3 or TRBV12-4 with TRBJ2-7, with 8 bases lining up with TRBD1. The V and J ends lost 5 bases and 0 bases, in that order; junction bases with no gene match: 6. The CDR3 spans 15 residues. Here the CDR3 reads CASSPTGGSSYEQYF. The CDR3, as DNA: TGTGCCAGCAGTCCAACAGGGGGGAGCTCCTACGAGCAGTACTTC.

This clonotype was counted at least ten times. The rearrangement joins TRBV27 to TRBJ1-2; maybe TRBD1 (6 bases). V dropped 7 bases and J dropped 4 bases, with 10 bases sitting between them. This CDR3 comprises 12 residues. The V gene's germline CDR1 is MNHEY and CDR2 SMNVEV (reference sequence). The CDR3 DNA reads as TGTGCCAGCAAACAGGGAAGCTATGGCTACACCTTC. Amino acid sequence: CASKQGSYGYTF.

This clonotype has a handful of counts. V gene TRBV4-3 combines with J gene TRBJ1-1, with a possible D match to TRBD1 (6 bases). In germline, CDR1 is LGHNA, CDR2 YSLEER. The CDR3 contains 15 residues. The V gene lost 0 bases and the J gene lost 5 bases, with 13 bases spanning the gap. The CDR3 reads CASSQDGGGWTEAFF. The CDR3 DNA is TGCGCCAGCAGCCAAGATGGGGGCGGATGGACTGAAGCTTTCTTT.

A note on this clonotype: A much larger clone sits a single nucleotide away, making a read error possible. V and J are TRBV5-1 and TRBJ2-1; no clear D gene. The CDR3 sequence is 14 residues long. From germline, CDR1 is SGHRS and CDR2 YFSETQ. The CDR3: CTSSSPGSPHEQFF. For the CDR3, the DNA is TGCACCAGCAGCTCCCCGGGCTCACCCCATGAGCAGTTCTTC.

The chain is built from TRBV7-9 and TRBJ2-7; 8 bases align to TRBD1. The CDR3 has 16 residues. With V trimmed by 5 bases and J by 2 bases, 11 bases remained unmatched. CDR1 is SEHNR and CDR2 is FQNEAQ in the germline V gene (reference sequence). CDR3 coding DNA: TGTGCCAGCAGCCCCCGGACCGGGACAGGAGCCTACGAGCAGTACTTC. Its protein product is CASSPRTGTGAYEQYF. Full variable domain (remainder filled in from reference TRBV7-9 and TRBJ2-7): DTGVSQNPRHKITKRGQNVTFRCDPISEHNRLYWYRQTLGQGPEFLTYFQNEAQLEKSRLLSDRFSAERPKGSFSTLEIQRTEQGDSAMYLCASSPRTGTGAYEQYFGPGTRLTVT.

Ten or more counts support this clonotype. This chain links TRBV12-3 or TRBV12-4 with TRBJ2-7; TRBD1 or TRBD2 may be the D gene (5 bases each). The CDR3 extends over 12 amino acids. The germline V and J ends were trimmed by 3 bases and 6 bases, with 9 bases remaining between them. In DNA, the CDR3 is TGTGCCAGCAGTTTTTGGGGGAGCGAGCAGTACTTC. This sequence encodes CASSFWGSEQYF.

This clonotype was observed at least ten times. This chain joins TRBV6-4 and TRBJ2-1, with D perhaps matching TRBD2 (6 bases). Trimming removed 5 bases at V and 7 bases at J, with 21 bases between. The germline gives CDR1 MRHNA, CDR2 SNTAGT. This CDR3 region has 16 residues. CDR3 region: CASSPFMGGVGNEQFF. Here the CDR3 DNA reads TGTGCCAGCAGTCCCTTTATGGGAGGTGTTGGTAATGAGCAGTTCTTC.

The chain recombines TRBV19 with TRBJ2-7; the match to TRBD1 covers 8 bases. The V gene end was trimmed by 1 base and the J gene end by 2 bases; junction bases not matched to a gene: 4. The length of the CDR3 is 15 residues. The germline V gene has CDR1 LNHDA and CDR2 SQIVND (reference sequence). CDR3 coding DNA: TGTGCCAGTAGTATAGCTGGGACAGGTCCCTACGAGCAGTACTTC. This translates into CASSIAGTGPYEQYF.

The chain links TRBV6-5 to TRBJ2-7, with 7 bases identical to TRBD1. V lost 4 bases to trimming and J lost 0 bases; unmatched junction nucleotides: 6. Per germline, CDR1 MNHEY and CDR2 SVGAGI. This CDR3 spans 15 amino acids. The CDR3 reads CASSSLQGYSYEQYF. CDR3 nucleotide sequence: TGTGCCAGCAGTTCATTACAGGGGTACTCCTACGAGCAGTACTTC.

Concerning this clonotype: A much bigger clone sits one base away, suggesting this may be a read error. The rearrangement uses TRBV24-1 and TRBJ2-1; TRBD2 matches at 8 bases. The V gene end was trimmed by 4 bases and the J gene end by 9 bases; junction bases not matched to a gene: 4. In germline, CDR1 is KGHDR, CDR2 SFDVKD. The CDR3 has 13 amino acids. The CDR3 region is CATSELAASEQFF. The CDR3 DNA reads as TGTGCCACCAGTGAACTAGCGGCAAGTGAGCAGTTCTTC.

This clonotype showed up many times. The gene calls are TRBV4-3 and TRBJ2-2; D ambiguous. The CDR3 sequence is 13 residues long. CDR1 and CDR2 from the germline V gene are LGHNA and YSLEER. V gave up 5 bases and J gave up 6 bases, with 10 bases separating them. The CDR3 DNA reads TGCGCCAGCAGCTCCCAGTGGCCCGGGGAGCTGTTTTTT. Amino acids: CASSSQWPGELFF.

The chain recombines TRBV21-1 with TRBJ2-7; the listed D gene, TRBD2, was not tested against the DNA. TRBV21-1 is reported as a pseudogene. The CDR3 length is 15 residues. This chain's CDR3 is CASSSSSVNSYEQYF. The CDR3 coding sequence is TGTGCCAGCAGCTCCTCTAGCGTCAACTCCTACGAGCAGTACTTC.

This clonotype was detected once. Since a much larger clone is just one base distant, this may be a read error. The rearrangement joins TRBV10-3 to TRBJ2-5, with 7 bases matching TRBD2. The CDR3 has 15 amino acids. With V trimmed by 3 bases and J by 1 base, 5 bases remained unmatched. From germline, CDR1 is ENHRY and CDR2 SYGVKD. The CDR3 DNA is TGTGCCATCAGTGACGAGCGGGACGCCCAAGAGACCCAGTACTTC. Its translation is CAISDERDAQETQYF.

The V gene is TRBV9, the J gene TRBJ2-2, with unresolved D. This CDR3 has 14 amino acids. V was shortened by 0 bases and J by 7 bases, with 10 bases between the two germline ends. Germline values: CDR1 SGDLS, CDR2 YYNGEE. The CDR3 region is CASSVGNSVGELFF. The DNA for the CDR3 is TGTGCCAGCAGCGTAGGGAATTCGGTCGGGGAGCTGTTTTTT.

In its sample, this clonotype was seen many times. This rearrangement joins TRBV9 to TRBJ1-1; 7 positions match TRBD1. CDR1 is SGDLS and CDR2 is YYNGEE in the germline V gene. The CDR3 consists of 15 residues. Trimming took 3 bases from V and 4 from J; bases not matched to a gene: 9. DNA of the CDR3: TGTGCCAGCAGCGGGCGGAACAGGGGTATCACTGAAGCTTTCTTT. This encodes CASSGRNRGITEAFF.

In its sample, this clonotype was seen many times. The V and J genes are TRBV7-9 and TRBJ1-1, with D hard to call. The CDR3 consists of 11 residues. Deletions cut 5 bases from V and 1 base from J, with 2 bases between. Germline V lookup: CDR1 SEHNR, CDR2 FQNEAQ (reference sequence). CDR3 coding DNA: TGTGCCAGCAGCACGAACACTGAAGCTTTCTTT. Translation gives CASSTNTEAFF.

This clonotype was counted ten times or more. The conserved phenylalanine or tryptophan is not found at the CDR3 terminus, so this likely reflects a read error. This rearrangement joins TRBV27 to TRBJ2-1; D call uncertain. The ends were cut back, 1 base at V and 10 bases at J, with 11 bases in the middle. This CDR3 has 13 residues. Germline V gene lookup returns CDR1 MNHEY and CDR2 SMNVEV (reference sequence). This CDR3 reads CASSLLGSTEQFL. In DNA form, the CDR3 reads TGTGCCAGCAGTTTATTGGGTTCCACCGAGCAGTTCCTC.

This clonotype was seen a handful of times. This chain joins TRBV19 and TRBJ1-1; D remains ambiguous. The CDR3 has 11 amino acids. The germline V and J ends were trimmed by 7 bases and 3 bases, with 6 bases remaining between them. Looked up from germline, CDR1 is LNHDA and CDR2 is SQIVND (reference sequence). The CDR3 is CASKLYTEAFF. In DNA form, the CDR3 reads TGTGCCAGTAAGTTGTACACTGAAGCTTTCTTT.

This clonotype was seen ten or more times. CDR3 region: CASSFYIEGPGIEETQYF. Here the CDR3 DNA reads TGTGCCAGCAGTTTTTATATAGAGGGGCCCGGGATCGAAGAGACCCAGTACTTC. This chain uses TRBV28 with TRBJ2-5, with D perhaps being TRBD1 or TRBD2 (5 bases each). Germline loops: CDR1 MDHEN, CDR2 SYDVKM. Trimming shortened V by 3 bases and J by 3 bases, and 23 bases separated the two germline ends. This CDR3 comprises 18 residues.